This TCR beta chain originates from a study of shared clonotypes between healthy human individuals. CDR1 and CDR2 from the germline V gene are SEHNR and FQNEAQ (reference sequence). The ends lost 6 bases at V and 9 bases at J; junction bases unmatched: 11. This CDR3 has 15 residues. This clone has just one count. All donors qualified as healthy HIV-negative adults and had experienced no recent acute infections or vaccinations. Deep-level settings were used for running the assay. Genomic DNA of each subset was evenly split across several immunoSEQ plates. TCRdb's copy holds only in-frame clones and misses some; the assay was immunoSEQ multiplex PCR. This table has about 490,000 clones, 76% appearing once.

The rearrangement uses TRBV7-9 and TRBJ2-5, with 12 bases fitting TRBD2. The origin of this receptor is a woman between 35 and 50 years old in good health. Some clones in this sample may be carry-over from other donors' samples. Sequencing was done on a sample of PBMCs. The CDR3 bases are TGTGCCAGCAGTCCCGGGACTAGCGGGCTGGGGGCCCAGTACTTC. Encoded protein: CASSPGTSGLGAQYF.